These 20 T cell receptor beta chains share one sample of origin, sequenced in a study of stem cell transplantation in POMP-related autoinflammatory disease. TCRdb keeps only in-frame clones here, not all; method: immunoSEQ multiplex PCR. The sample consists of 8,000 to 9,000 clones, 88% of them appearing once. The sequenced sample was CD8+ T cells from PBMCs, obtained after stem cell transplantation. These receptors were collected from a human patient with POMP-related autoinflammation and immune dysregulation (PRAID). Some T cells may be transferred from the graft donor.

This clone was observed a handful of times. The chain recombines TRBV11-2 with TRBJ2-7; the D is unclear. Germline V CDR1 and CDR2: SGHAT, FQNNGV. This CDR3 has 14 residues. V was cut by 5 bases and J by 3 bases, with 14 bases left in between. The CDR3 loop reads CASSQTLTHYEQYV. The CDR3 DNA is TGTGCCAGCAGCCAGACTCTGACGCACTACGAGCAGTACGTC.

The genes are TRBV19 and TRBJ2-1, with D uncertain. The CDR3 has 15 amino acids. Trimming stripped 9 bases from V and 0 bases from J, with 15 bases between. The germline V gene encodes CDR1 LNHDA and CDR2 SQIVND (reference sequence). This CDR3 is CASGLTPSSYNEQFF. CDR3 DNA: TGTGCCAGCGGCTTAACCCCGAGCTCCTACAATGAGCAGTTCTTC.

The rearrangement uses TRBV28 and TRBJ2-3; 9 nucleotides line up with TRBD2. CDR3 length: 18 amino acids. Germline values: CDR1 MDHEN, CDR2 SYDVKM. With 3 bases clipped from V and 4 bases from J, the junction kept 14 bases outside the gene matches. In DNA, the CDR3 is TGTGCCAGCAGTTTTCTTCAAATAGCGGGAGAGGGGTCAGATACGCAGTATTTT. This codes for CASSFLQIAGEGSDTQYF.

The chain is built from TRBV5-6 and TRBJ1-2; D uncertain. Germline assignment: CDR1 SGHDT and CDR2 YYEEEE. The CDR3 has 11 residues. V dropped 4 bases and J dropped 8 bases, with 9 bases sitting between them. The CDR3 DNA sequence: TGTGCCAGCAGCGACTGGACCGGCTACACCTTC. Translated: CASSDWTGYTF.

The chain links TRBV28 to TRBJ2-2; D is uncertain. CDR3 size: 15 residues. Germline CDR1 MDHEN, CDR2 SYDVKM. Trimming left V 6 bases short and J 0 bases short, with 11 bases between. CDR3 sequence (DNA): TGTGCCAGCAGACCAGAACGCCCGAACACCGGGGAGCTGTTTTTT. This sequence encodes CASRPERPNTGELFF. Looking up the rest from reference TRBV28 and TRBJ2-2 gives the full variable domain: DVKVTQSSRYLVKRTGEKVFLECVQDMDHENMFWYRQDPGLGLRLIYFSYDVKMKEKGDIPEGYSVSREKKERFSLILESASTNQTSMYLCASRPERPNTGELFFGEGSRLTVL.

V is TRBV19 and J is TRBJ2-7, with TRBD2 as a possible D gene (5 bases). Germline assignment: CDR1 LNHDA and CDR2 SQIVND (reference sequence). CDR3 length equals 14 residues. V was trimmed by 2 bases and J by 1 base, leaving 9 bases between them. The CDR3 nucleotides read TGTGCCAGTAGTATATCGGGAAGTTCCTACGAGCAGTACTTC. Protein: CASSISGSSYEQYF.

V gene TRBV5-1 combines with J gene TRBJ2-2, with TRBD2 as a possible D gene (5 bases). The CDR3 spans 18 residues. CDR1 and CDR2 from the germline V gene are SGHRS and YFSETQ. Trimming removed 0 bases at V and 0 bases at J, with 15 bases between. The CDR3 sequence: CASSLAPAPAANTGELFF. As DNA, the CDR3 is TGCGCCAGCAGCTTGGCGCCCGCGCCAGCGGCGAACACCGGGGAGCTGTTTTTT.

The chain employs TRBV3-1 (or the pseudogene TRBV3-2) and TRBJ2-2; 8 bases line up with TRBD1. V was pared by 5 bases and J by 3 bases, with 8 bases of the junction left unmatched. Germline loops: CDR1 LGHDT, CDR2 YNNKEL (reference sequence). The CDR3 extends over 16 amino acids. The DNA for the CDR3 is TGTGCCAGCAGCGGAAGACAGGGGTCCTACACCGGGGAGCTGTTTTTT. It encodes CASSGRQGSYTGELFF.

The genes are TRBV2 and TRBJ2-2; D unclear. Trimming stripped 7 bases from V and 0 bases from J, with 6 bases between. Germline values: CDR1 SNHLY, CDR2 FYNNEI. The CDR3 contains 13 residues. The CDR3 loop reads CASMSTNTGELFF. CDR3 nucleotides: TGTGCCAGCATGTCAACGAACACCGGGGAGCTGTTTTTT.

V gene TRBV6-1 combines with J gene TRBJ2-4; TRBD2 matches at 13 bases. The V gene end was trimmed by 3 bases and the J gene end by 9 bases; junction bases not matched to a gene: 17. Germline V gives CDR1 MNHNS, CDR2 SASEGT. The CDR3 is made up of 19 amino acids. This chain's CDR3 is CASSDGGLGTSGVNSIQYF. The CDR3 DNA sequence: TGTGCCAGCAGTGATGGGGGGCTGGGGACTAGCGGGGTCAACAGCATTCAGTACTTC.

The chain employs TRBV7-9 and TRBJ2-3; 9 bases are shared with TRBD2. V shed 4 bases, J shed 6 bases, and the junction held 20 bases outside the gene matches. This CDR3 spans 19 amino acids. Germline CDR1 SEHNR, CDR2 FQNEAQ (reference sequence). Here the CDR3 DNA reads TGTGCCAGCAGCTCACCCGGGACTAGCTCACTAAGGACGGTGGATACGCAGTATTTT. It encodes CASSSPGTSSLRTVDTQYF.

The genes are TRBV29-1 and TRBJ1-2; D is unclear. Germline V gene lookup returns CDR1 SQVTM and CDR2 ANQGSEA. The CDR3 has 13 residues. Between the trimmed V and J ends, which lost 1 base and 6 bases, there was a span of 12 bases. The DNA of the CDR3 is TGCAGCGTTGAAGTCCATGACGGAAATGGCTACACCTTC. Translation: CSVEVHDGNGYTF.

The J gene is TRBJ2-1, the V gene TRBV28; 9 nucleotides align to TRBD2. The germline V gene has CDR1 MDHEN and CDR2 SYDVKM. V lost 3 bases, J lost 9 bases, and 12 bases stayed unmatched. The CDR3 spans 16 residues. The CDR3 coding sequence is TGTGCCAGCAGTTTTTTTTTGGGGACTAGCTACGGTGAGCAGTTCTTC. It is translated as CASSFFLGTSYGEQFF.

V is TRBV20-1 and J is TRBJ2-7, with 10 nucleotides matching TRBD2. Looked up from germline, CDR1 is DFQATT and CDR2 is SNEGSKA (reference sequence). Trimming cost V 5 bases and J 12 bases; bases outside gene matches: 7. This CDR3 region has 11 residues. CDR3 sequence: CSAGSSGGMYV. The CDR3 DNA reads TGCAGTGCTGGCTCTAGCGGGGGAATGTACGTC.

This chain uses TRBV5-1 with TRBJ1-3; 7 bases map to TRBD1. CDR3 length equals 14 residues. V was pared by 6 bases and J by 4 bases, with 7 bases of the junction left unmatched. CDR1 is SGHRS, CDR2 YFSETQ, per germline. The CDR3 here is CASTLGGRGNTIYF. CDR3 nucleotides: TGCGCCAGCACCCTAGGGGGCAGAGGAAACACCATATATTTT.

This clone was picked up a small number of times. This sequence joins TRBV7-9 and TRBJ1-1; perhaps TRBD1 as D (6 bases). In germline, CDR1 is SEHNR, CDR2 FQNEAQ (reference sequence). The CDR3 sequence is 13 residues long. V lost 7 bases, J lost 1 base, and 10 bases lay in between. CDR3 sequence (DNA): TGTGCCAGCATGGGACATCCGAACACTGAAGCTTTCTTT. Protein product: CASMGHPNTEAFF.

This clone was observed a single time. This sequence joins TRBV7-9 and TRBJ2-7; D unclear. The CDR3 runs 16 residues. V was clipped by 1 base and J by 4 bases, with 17 bases between them. The germline CDR1 and CDR2 sequences are SEHNR and FQNEAQ (reference sequence). The CDR3 DNA follows: TGTGCCAGCAGCTTAGTCCCCTCCCCTCTGGGGTACGAGCAGTACTTC. Translated: CASSLVPSPLGYEQYF.

Relative to its sample, this clone is large. The chain employs TRBV5-6 and TRBJ1-3; possible D gene TRBD1, 6 bases. The CDR3 totals 15 residues. Germline V lookup: CDR1 SGHDT, CDR2 YYEEEE. V shed 4 bases and J shed 0 bases, with 11 bases lying between them. CDR3 nucleotides: TGTGCCAGCAGCGTGACAGGAGTCTCTGGAAACACCATATATTTT. Protein product: CASSVTGVSGNTIYF.

The chain joins TRBV5-1 to TRBJ1-1; 9 bases are shared with TRBD1. This CDR3 comprises 15 residues. J was trimmed by 6 bases and V by 4 bases; bases with no gene match: 10. The germline CDR1 and CDR2 sequences are SGHRS and YFSETQ. CDR3 amino acids: CASSTTGGYAAEAFF. The CDR3 DNA sequence: TGCGCCAGCAGCACAACAGGGGGCTATGCCGCTGAAGCTTTCTTT.

A single count supports this clone. The rearrangement uses TRBV19 and TRBJ2-3, with 8 positions matching TRBD2. V shed 0 bases and J 4 bases; nucleotides not matched to a gene: 9. This CDR3 region has 17 residues. Germline CDR1 and CDR2: LNHDA and SQIVND (reference sequence). CDR3 in DNA: TGTGCCAGTAGTATAGATCCGTCACTAGCGGTCTCAGATACGCAGTATTTT. Translation: CASSIDPSLAVSDTQYF.